This entry features one T cell receptor (beta chain) sequence. The length of the CDR3 is 12 residues. Germline lookup yields CDR1 GTSNPN and CDR2 SVGIG (reference sequence). V dropped 1 base and J dropped 2 bases, with 3 bases sitting between them. The sample originates from a study of T cells after yellow fever vaccination. TCRdb reprocessed the 5' RACE reads with MiXCR, giving one entry per CDR3 protein. The table lists about 75,000 distinct CDR3 sequences, around 7.1% of them singletons. The J gene is TRBJ2-4, the V gene TRBV30; D is ambiguous. Specimen: CD8+ T cells sorted from PBMCs, collected 10 to 11 days after the first yellow fever vaccination. The origin of this receptor is a man younger than 35 who received the YFV17D yellow fever vaccine. In nucleotides, the CDR3 is TGTGCCTGGAGTGACCCCAAAAACATTCAGTACTTC. Its translation is CAWSDPKNIQYF.